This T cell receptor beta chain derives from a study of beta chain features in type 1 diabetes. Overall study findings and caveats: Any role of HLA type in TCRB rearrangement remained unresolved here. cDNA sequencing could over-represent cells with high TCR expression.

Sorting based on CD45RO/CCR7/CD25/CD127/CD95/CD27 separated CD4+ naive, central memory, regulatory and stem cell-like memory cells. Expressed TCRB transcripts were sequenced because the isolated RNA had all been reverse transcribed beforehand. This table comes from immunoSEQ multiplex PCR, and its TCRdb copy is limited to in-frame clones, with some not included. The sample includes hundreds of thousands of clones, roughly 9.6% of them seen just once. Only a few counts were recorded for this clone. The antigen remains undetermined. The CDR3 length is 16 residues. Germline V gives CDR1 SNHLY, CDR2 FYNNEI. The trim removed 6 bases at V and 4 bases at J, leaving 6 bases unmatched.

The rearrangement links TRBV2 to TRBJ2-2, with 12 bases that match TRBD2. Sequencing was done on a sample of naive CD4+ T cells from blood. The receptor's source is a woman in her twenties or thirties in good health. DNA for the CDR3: TGTGCCAGCAGACGACTAGCGGGAGTCGGCACCGGGGAGCTGTTTTTT. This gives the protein CASRRLAGVGTGELFF.